These 14 T cell receptor beta chains share one sample of origin, sequenced in a study of low-dose radiotherapy and immunotherapy resistance in tumors. This sample's time point: before trial treatment. Gene-specific TRAV and TRBV primers were used for first-strand cDNA, covering alpha and beta chains. TCR amplification involved 20 PCR cycles with a constant-region primer and V-primer adapter. TCRdb re-analysed the reads in MiXCR, keeping a single row per CDR3 protein. This sample has around 80,000 distinct CDR3 sequences, with under 20% found just once. The sequencing used PBMCs, collected before treatment. The receptors shown here come from a male donor with prostate cancer.

This clonotype has at least ten counts. This chain links TRBV7-8 with TRBJ1-1; D remains ambiguous. Germline values: CDR1 SGHVS, CDR2 FQNEAQ. This CDR3 has 13 amino acids. Trimming took off 6 bases at V and 0 bases at J, with 8 bases between the two ends. The CDR3 DNA reads as TGTGCCAGCAGACTATCCATGAACACTGAAGCTTTCTTT. Translated, it gives CASRLSMNTEAFF.

This clonotype was detected many times. V is TRBV30 and J is TRBJ2-5, with D possibly being TRBD2 (5 bases). V lost 4 bases, J lost 4 bases, and 10 bases lay in between. The CDR3 contains 12 residues. Per the germline V gene, CDR1 is GTSNPN and CDR2 is SVGIG (reference sequence). This chain's CDR3 is CAWNAGVETQYF. CDR3 DNA sequence: TGTGCCTGGAATGCCGGGGTAGAGACCCAGTACTTC.

This clonotype was seen ten or more times. This sequence joins TRBV11-3 and TRBJ2-5, with D tentatively TRBD1 (6 bases). This CDR3 has 15 amino acids. Germline V CDR1 and CDR2: SGHNT, YENEEA. Between the trimmed V and J ends, which lost 1 base and 4 bases, there was a span of 13 bases. The CDR3 DNA follows: TGTGCCAGCAGCTTAGGATTGGGCAGGGGAGAGACCCAGTACTTC. This translates into CASSLGLGRGETQYF.

The sample holds many counts of this clonotype. As DNA, the CDR3 is TGTGCCAGCAGCCCGTCACTAGTAGGAGGCGAGCAGTACTTC. This sequence encodes CASSPSLVGGEQYF. The rearrangement uses TRBV3-1 and TRBJ2-7; TRBD2 is a possible D gene (5 bases). Trimming removed 4 bases at V and 6 bases at J, with 16 bases between. Germline V gene sequence: CDR1 LGHDT, CDR2 YNNKEL (reference sequence). The CDR3 length is 14 residues.

This clonotype has at least ten counts. The V call is TRBV4-3, the J call TRBJ2-5; D not certain. The germline gives CDR1 LGHNA, CDR2 YSLEER. The CDR3 consists of 14 residues. With 4 bases removed from V and 0 bases from J, the gap between germline ends came to 9 bases. The CDR3 coding sequence is TGCGCCAGCAGCCGAGACACCGACCAAGAGACCCAGTACTTC. It translates to CASSRDTDQETQYF.

At least ten counts were recorded for this clonotype. The V gene is TRBV20-1, the J gene TRBJ2-3; 7 nucleotides agree with TRBD1. From germline, CDR1 is DFQATT and CDR2 SNEGSKA (reference sequence). J was trimmed by 1 base and V by 2 bases; bases with no gene match: 0. This CDR3 spans 13 amino acids. CDR3 in amino acids: CSARTGGTDTQYF. Written as DNA, the CDR3 is TGCAGTGCTAGAACAGGGGGCACAGATACGCAGTATTTT.

Ten or more counts support this clonotype. The chain couples TRBV3-1 to TRBJ2-5; D gene unclear. Germline CDR1 reads LGHDT; CDR2 reads YNNKEL (reference sequence). Trimming removed 4 bases at V and 5 bases at J, with 8 bases between. This CDR3 is 12 amino acids long. The CDR3 DNA follows: TGTGCCAGCAGCCCTTACACGGAGACCCAGTACTTC. It yields the protein CASSPYTETQYF.

This clonotype was observed many times. This chain connects TRBV6-5 to TRBJ1-2, with TRBD1 as a possible D gene (5 bases). Germline V gives CDR1 MNHEY, CDR2 SVGAGI. CDR3 length equals 12 residues. Trimming left V 8 bases short and J 4 bases short, with 11 bases between. CDR3 region: CASGSGPYGYTF. The CDR3 DNA is TGTGCCAGCGGATCGGGACCCTATGGCTACACCTTC.

This clonotype was recorded at least ten times. The chain couples TRBV7-2 to TRBJ2-5; D call uncertain. CDR3 size: 15 residues. V was clipped by 1 base and J by 0 bases, with 9 bases between them. Germline-derived CDR1 and CDR2 are SGHTA and FQGNSA. In DNA form, the CDR3 reads TGTGCCAGCAGCTTAGTGGTAGTCTACCAAGAGACCCAGTACTTC. Translated: CASSLVVVYQETQYF.

The chain carries TRBV4-2 and TRBJ2-7; TRBD2 agrees at 11 bases. Looked up from germline, CDR1 is LGHNA and CDR2 is YNFKEQ. With V trimmed by 0 bases and J by 2 bases, 3 bases remained unmatched. The CDR3 spans 16 residues. This chain's CDR3 is CASSQETSGTPYEQYF. The CDR3 DNA is TGTGCCAGCAGCCAAGAGACTAGCGGGACCCCCTACGAGCAGTACTTC.

This clonotype was picked up a small number of times. A far larger clone is one nucleotide away, so this likely arose from a read error. The chain joins TRBV11-2 to TRBJ2-7; D is unresolved. V was trimmed by 1 base and J by 5 bases, leaving 6 bases between them. The V gene's germline CDR1 is SGHAT and CDR2 FQNNGV. The CDR3 spans 12 residues. The CDR3 loop is CASSLVENEQYF. DNA for the CDR3: TGTGCCAGCAGCTTAGTGGAGAACGAGCAGTACTTC.

This clonotype was found many times. This chain uses TRBV11-2 with TRBJ2-7, with D possibly matching TRBD2 (6 bases). Germline V gene sequence: CDR1 SGHAT, CDR2 FQNNGV. CDR3 length equals 14 residues. V gave up 8 bases and J gave up 1 base, with 15 bases separating them. This chain's CDR3 is CASGGAGPSYEQYF. The DNA of the CDR3 is TGTGCCAGCGGCGGGGCAGGGCCTTCCTACGAGCAGTACTTC.

This clonotype has a count of ten or more. The rearrangement joins TRBV2 to TRBJ2-2, with D uncertain. Germline CDR1 reads SNHLY; CDR2 reads FYNNEI. The germline V and J ends were trimmed by 6 bases and 0 bases, with 8 bases remaining between them. This CDR3 has 14 amino acids. The CDR3 here is CASRGVPNTGELFF. As DNA, the CDR3 is TGTGCCAGCAGAGGAGTGCCGAACACCGGGGAGCTGTTTTTT.

This clonotype was seen a few times. The rearrangement joins TRBV7-2 to TRBJ2-6; 11 bases line up with TRBD1. V dropped 5 bases and J dropped 0; count of bases not matched to a gene: 6. Per the germline V gene, CDR1 is SGHTA and CDR2 is FQGNSA. This CDR3 has 18 residues. This CDR3 reads CASSQRTGGRSGANVLTF. CDR3 sequence (DNA): TGTGCCAGCAGCCAGCGGACAGGGGGCCGCTCTGGGGCCAACGTCCTGACTTTC.